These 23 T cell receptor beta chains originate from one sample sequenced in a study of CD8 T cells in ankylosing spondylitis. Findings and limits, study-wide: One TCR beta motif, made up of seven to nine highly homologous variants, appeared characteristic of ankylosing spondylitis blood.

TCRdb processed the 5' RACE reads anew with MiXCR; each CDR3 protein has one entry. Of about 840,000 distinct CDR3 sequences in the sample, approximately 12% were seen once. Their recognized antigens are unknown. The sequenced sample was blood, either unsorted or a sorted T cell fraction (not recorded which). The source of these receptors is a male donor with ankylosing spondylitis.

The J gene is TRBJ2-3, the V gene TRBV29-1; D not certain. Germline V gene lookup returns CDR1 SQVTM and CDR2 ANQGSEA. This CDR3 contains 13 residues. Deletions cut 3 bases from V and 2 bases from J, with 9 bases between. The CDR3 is CSVEGIVTDTQYF. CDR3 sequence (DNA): TGCAGCGTTGAGGGCATAGTCACAGATACGCAGTATTTT.

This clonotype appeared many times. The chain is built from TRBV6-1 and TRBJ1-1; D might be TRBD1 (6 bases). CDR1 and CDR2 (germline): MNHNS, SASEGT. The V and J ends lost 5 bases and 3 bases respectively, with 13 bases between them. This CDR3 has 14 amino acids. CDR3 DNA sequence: TGTGCCAGCAGTCAAAACAGGGAGGACACTGAAGCTTTCTTT. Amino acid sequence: CASSQNREDTEAFF.

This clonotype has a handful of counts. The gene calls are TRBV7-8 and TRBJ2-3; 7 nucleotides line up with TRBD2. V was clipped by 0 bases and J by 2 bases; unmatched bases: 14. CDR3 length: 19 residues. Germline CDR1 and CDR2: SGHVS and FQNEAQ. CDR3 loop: CASSLAGRSLRGSTDTQYF. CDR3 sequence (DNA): TGTGCCAGCAGCTTAGCGGGCCGTAGTTTGCGGGGGTCCACAGATACGCAGTATTTT.

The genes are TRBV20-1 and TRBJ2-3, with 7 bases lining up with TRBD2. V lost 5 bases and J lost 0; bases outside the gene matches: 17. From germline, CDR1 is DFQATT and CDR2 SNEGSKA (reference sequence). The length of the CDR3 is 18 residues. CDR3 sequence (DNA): TGCAGTGCTTCCACGGAGGCGGGGGAGAAGACTAGCACAGATACGCAGTATTTT. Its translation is CSASTEAGEKTSTDTQYF.

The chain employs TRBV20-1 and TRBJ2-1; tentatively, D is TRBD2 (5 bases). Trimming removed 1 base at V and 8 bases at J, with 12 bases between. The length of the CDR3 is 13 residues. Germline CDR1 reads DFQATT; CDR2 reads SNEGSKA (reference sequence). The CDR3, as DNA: TGCAGTGCTAGAGTCTGGGAGACCGATGAGCAGTTCTTC. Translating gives CSARVWETDEQFF.

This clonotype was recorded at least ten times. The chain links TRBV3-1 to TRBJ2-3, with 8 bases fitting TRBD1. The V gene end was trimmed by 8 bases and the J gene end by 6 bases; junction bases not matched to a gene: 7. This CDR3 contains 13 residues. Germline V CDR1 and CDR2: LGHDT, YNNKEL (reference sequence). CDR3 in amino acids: CASDGTGGDTQYF. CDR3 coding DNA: TGTGCCAGCGACGGGACAGGTGGCGATACGCAGTATTTT.

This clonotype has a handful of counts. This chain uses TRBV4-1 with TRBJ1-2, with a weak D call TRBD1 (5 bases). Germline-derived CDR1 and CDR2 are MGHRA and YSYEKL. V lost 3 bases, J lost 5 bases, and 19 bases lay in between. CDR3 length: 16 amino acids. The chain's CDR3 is CASSHGDSGVRYGYTF. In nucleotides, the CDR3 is TGCGCCAGCAGCCATGGTGACAGCGGGGTTCGGTATGGCTACACCTTC.

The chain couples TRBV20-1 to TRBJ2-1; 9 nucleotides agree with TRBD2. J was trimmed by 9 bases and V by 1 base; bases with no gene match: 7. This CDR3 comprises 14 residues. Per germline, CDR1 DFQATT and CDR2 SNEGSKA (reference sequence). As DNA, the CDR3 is TGCAGTGCTAGAGTAGCGGGGGCCCGAGGTGAGCAGTTCTTC. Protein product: CSARVAGARGEQFF.

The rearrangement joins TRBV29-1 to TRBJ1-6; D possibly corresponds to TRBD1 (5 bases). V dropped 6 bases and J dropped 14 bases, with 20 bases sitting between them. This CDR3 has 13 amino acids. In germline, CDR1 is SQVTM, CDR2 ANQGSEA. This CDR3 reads CSVRDGSREALHF. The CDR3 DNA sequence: TGCAGCGTACGGGACGGGTCGAGGGAGGCCCTCCACTTT.

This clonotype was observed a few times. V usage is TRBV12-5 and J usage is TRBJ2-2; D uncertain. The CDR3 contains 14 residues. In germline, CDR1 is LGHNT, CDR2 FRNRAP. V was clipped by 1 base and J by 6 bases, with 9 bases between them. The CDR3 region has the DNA TGTGCTAGTGGTTTGGACCCAGGATCCGGGGAGCTGTTTTTT. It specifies CASGLDPGSGELFF. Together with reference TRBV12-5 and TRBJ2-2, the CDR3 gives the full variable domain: DARVTQTPRHKVTEMGQEVTMRCQPILGHNTVFWYRQTMMQGLELLAYFRNRAPLDDSGMPKDRFSAEMPDATLATLKIQPSEPRDSAVYFCASGLDPGSGELFFGEGSRLTVL.

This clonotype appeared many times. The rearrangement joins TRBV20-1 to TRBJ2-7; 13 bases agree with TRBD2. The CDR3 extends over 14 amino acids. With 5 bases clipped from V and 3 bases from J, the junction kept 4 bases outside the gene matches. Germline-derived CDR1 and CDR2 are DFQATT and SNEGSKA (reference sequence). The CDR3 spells CSARGTSGDYEQYF. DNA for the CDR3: TGCAGTGCTCGAGGGACTAGCGGGGACTACGAGCAGTACTTC.

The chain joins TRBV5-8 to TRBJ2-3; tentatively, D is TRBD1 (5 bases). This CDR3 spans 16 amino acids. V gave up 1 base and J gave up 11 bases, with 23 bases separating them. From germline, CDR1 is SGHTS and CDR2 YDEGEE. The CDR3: CASSLNLGPLPLVQYF. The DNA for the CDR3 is TGTGCCAGCAGCTTGAATCTGGGGCCTCTCCCTTTAGTGCAGTATTTT.

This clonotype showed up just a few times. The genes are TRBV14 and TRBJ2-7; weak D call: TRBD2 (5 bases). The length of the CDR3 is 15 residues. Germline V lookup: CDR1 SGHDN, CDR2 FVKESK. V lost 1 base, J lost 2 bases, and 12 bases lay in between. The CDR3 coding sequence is TGTGCCAGCAGCCAAGGAGTGGAGGAGACCTACGAGCAGTACTTC. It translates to CASSQGVEETYEQYF.

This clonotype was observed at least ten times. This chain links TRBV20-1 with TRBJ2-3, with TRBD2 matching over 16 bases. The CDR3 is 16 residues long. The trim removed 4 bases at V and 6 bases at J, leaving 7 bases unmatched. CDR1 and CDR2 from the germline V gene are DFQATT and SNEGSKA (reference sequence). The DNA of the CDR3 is TGCAGTGCTACCGGGACTAGCGGGAGGGCTTCGGATACGCAGTATTTT. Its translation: CSATGTSGRASDTQYF.

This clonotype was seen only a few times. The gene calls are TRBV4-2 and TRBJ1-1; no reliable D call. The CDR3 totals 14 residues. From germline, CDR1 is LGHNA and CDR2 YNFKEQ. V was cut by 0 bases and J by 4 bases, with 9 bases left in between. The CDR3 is CASSQDPARTEAFF. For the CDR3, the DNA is TGTGCCAGCAGCCAAGATCCCGCGCGCACTGAAGCTTTCTTT.

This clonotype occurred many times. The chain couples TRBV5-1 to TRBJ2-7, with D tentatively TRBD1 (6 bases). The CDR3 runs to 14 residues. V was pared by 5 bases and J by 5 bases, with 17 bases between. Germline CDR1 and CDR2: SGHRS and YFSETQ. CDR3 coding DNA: TGCGCCAGCAGTCTACAGGGAACAATTAACGAGCAGTACTTC. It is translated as CASSLQGTINEQYF.

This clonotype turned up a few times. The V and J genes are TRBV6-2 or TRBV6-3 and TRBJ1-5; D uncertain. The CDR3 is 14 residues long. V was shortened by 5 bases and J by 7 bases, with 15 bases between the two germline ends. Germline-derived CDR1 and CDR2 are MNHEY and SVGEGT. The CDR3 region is CASSQSTVLQPQHF. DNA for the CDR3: TGTGCCAGCAGTCAGAGTACGGTCCTACAGCCCCAGCATTTT.

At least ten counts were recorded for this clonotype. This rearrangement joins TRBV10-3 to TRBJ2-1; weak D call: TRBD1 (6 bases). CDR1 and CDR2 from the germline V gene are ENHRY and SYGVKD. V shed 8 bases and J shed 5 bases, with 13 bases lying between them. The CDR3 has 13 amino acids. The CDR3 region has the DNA TGTGCCATCTCAGGGGAATCCCACAATGAGCAGTTCTTC. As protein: CAISGESHNEQFF.

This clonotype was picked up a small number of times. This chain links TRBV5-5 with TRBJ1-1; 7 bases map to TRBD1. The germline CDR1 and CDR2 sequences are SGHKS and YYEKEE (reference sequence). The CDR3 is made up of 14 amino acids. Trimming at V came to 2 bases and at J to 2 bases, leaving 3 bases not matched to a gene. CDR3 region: CASSLGDSNTEAFF. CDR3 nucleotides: TGTGCCAGCAGCTTAGGGGACAGCAACACTGAAGCTTTCTTT. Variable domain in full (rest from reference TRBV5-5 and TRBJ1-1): DAGVTQSPTHLIKTRGQQVTLRCSPISGHKSVSWYQQVLGQGPQFIFQYYEKEERGRGNFPDRFSARQFPNYSSELNVNALLLGDSALYLCASSLGDSNTEAFFGQGTRLTVV.

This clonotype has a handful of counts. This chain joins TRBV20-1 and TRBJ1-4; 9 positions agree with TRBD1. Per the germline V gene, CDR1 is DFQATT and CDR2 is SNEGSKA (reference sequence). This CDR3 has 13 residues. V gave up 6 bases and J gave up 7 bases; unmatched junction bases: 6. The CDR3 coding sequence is TGCAGTGCCGAGACAGGGGGGGGTGAAAAACTGTTTTTT. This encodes CSAETGGGEKLFF.

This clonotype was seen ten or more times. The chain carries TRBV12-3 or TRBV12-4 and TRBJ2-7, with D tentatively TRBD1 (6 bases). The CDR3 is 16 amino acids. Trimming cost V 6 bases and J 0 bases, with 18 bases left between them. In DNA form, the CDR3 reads TGTGCCAGCAGCTCGGCTAGGACAGCCAGCTCCTACGAGCAGTACTTC. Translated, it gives CASSSARTASSYEQYF.

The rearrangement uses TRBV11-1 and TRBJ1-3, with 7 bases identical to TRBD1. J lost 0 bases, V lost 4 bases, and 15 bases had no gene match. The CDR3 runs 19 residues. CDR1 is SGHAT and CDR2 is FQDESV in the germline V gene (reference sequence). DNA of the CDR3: TGTGCCAGCAGCTCAGGTTGGGACAGCGAAGCAGGCTCTGGAAACACCATATATTTT. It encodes CASSSGWDSEAGSGNTIYF. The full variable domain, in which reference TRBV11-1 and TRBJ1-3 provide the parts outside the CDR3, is EAEVAQSPRYKITEKSQAVAFWCDPISGHATLYWYRQILGQGPELLVQFQDESVVDDSQLPKDRFSAERLKGVDSTLKIQPAELGDSAMYLCASSSGWDSEAGSGNTIYFGEGSWLTVV.

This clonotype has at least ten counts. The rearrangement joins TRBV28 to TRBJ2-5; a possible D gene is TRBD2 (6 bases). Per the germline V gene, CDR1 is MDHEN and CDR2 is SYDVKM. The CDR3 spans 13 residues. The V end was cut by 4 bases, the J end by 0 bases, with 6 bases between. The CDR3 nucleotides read TGTGCCAGCAGTTCTAGCGACCAAGAGACCCAGTACTTC. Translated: CASSSSDQETQYF. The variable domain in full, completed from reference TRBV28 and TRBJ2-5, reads DVKVTQSSRYLVKRTGEKVFLECVQDMDHENMFWYRQDPGLGLRLIYFSYDVKMKEKGDIPEGYSVSREKKERFSLILESASTNQTSMYLCASSSSDQETQYFGPGTRLLVL.